This T cell receptor beta chain is from a study of blood T cell repertoires in COVID-19. Study background: COVID-19 samples from acute and convalescent phases originated in the United States, Italy and Spain. PBMCs, B-cell-depleted T cells, or T cells were the source of the cDNA or gDNA that made up the material.

Assay: immunoSEQ multiplex PCR; the TCRdb copy retains only in-frame clones and omits some. The data show 100,000 to 150,000 clones, 85% seen once. V lost 5 bases, J lost 0 bases, and 11 bases lay in between. Per germline, CDR1 SGHTA and CDR2 FQGNSA. This CDR3 spans 14 amino acids. Patients of the Seattle cohort, enrolled during active infection, were followed longitudinally. The clonotype comes from an elderly woman with COVID-19, enrolled during active disease. The sample taken for sequencing was peripheral blood. The chain has TRBV7-2 and TRBJ2-7, with a weak D call TRBD2 (5 bases). The CDR3 nucleotides read TGTGCCAGCAGCCCTCAAAGCGGCTCCTACGAGCAGTACTTC. Amino acids: CASSPQSGSYEQYF. Based on the CDR3 plus reference TRBV7-2 and TRBJ2-7, the full variable domain is GAGVSQSPSNKVTEKGKDVELRCDPISGHTALYWYRQSLGQGLEFLIYFQGNSAPDKSGLPSDRFSAERTGGSVSTLTIQRTQQEDSAVYLCASSPQSGSYEQYFGPGTRLTVT.